This TCR beta chain was profiled in a study of memory B cells and T cells in multiple sclerosis. Whole-study findings and limits: Clone-set sizes differed between compartments, so shared clonotype counts needed normalization.

As concerns this clone: As yet, its antigen is unknown.

Assay: immunoSEQ multiplex PCR; the TCRdb copy retains only in-frame clones and omits some. The data show over 35,000 clones, with roughly 80% seen just once and 0.85% to 1.3% held by the top ten. After stimulus-free culture, autoproliferating CFSE-dim and non-proliferating CFSE-high T cells were sequenced separately. Roughly 5x10^7 CFSE-labeled PBMCs were cultured less than nine days unstimulated, then replicate wells were pooled. CFSE at roughly 0.45 uM labeled the PBMCs, which were then cultured unstimulated. The CDR3 runs to 13 residues. Germline CDR1 MDHEN, CDR2 SYDVKM. V was shortened by 5 bases and J by 0 bases, with 7 bases between the two germline ends.

This sequence originates from a human donor with multiple sclerosis. Source material: PBMCs from blood kept in culture. The genes are TRBV28 and TRBJ1-1, with D unresolved. CDR3 residues: CASSLALNTEAFF. For the CDR3, the DNA is TGTGCCAGCAGTCTGGCCCTGAACACTGAAGCTTTCTTT.